This TCR beta chain was sequenced in a study of T cell responses to AZD1222 COVID-19 vaccine. This clone was observed a single time. Data came from immunoSEQ multiplex PCR; TCRdb stores just in-frame clones and leaves some out. The data contain some 130,000 clones, about nine tenths of them singletons. CDR1 and CDR2 from the germline V gene are MGHDK and SYGVNS. The CDR3 runs to 14 residues. Trimming pared 5 bases from V and 3 bases from J, leaving 11 bases between. The chain recombines TRBV25-1 with TRBJ1-5; the D gene is possibly TRBD1 (5 bases). The sequence derives from an adult in good health. The sequenced sample was peripheral blood, obtained on day 0 of AZD1222 vaccination. CDR3 residues: CASSFQGINQPQHF. In DNA form, the CDR3 reads TGTGCCAGCAGTTTTCAGGGAATCAATCAGCCCCAGCATTTT.